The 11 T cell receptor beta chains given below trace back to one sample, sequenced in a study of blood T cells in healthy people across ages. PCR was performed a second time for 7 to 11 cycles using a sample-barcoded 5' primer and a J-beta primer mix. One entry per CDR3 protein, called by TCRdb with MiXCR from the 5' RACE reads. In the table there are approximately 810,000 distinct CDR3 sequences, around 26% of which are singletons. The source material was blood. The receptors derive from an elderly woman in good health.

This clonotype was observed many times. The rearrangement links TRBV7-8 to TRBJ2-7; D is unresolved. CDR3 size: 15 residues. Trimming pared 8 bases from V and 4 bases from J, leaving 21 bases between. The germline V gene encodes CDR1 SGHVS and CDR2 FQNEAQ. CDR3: CASGPPPGELYEQYF. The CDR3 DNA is TGTGCCAGCGGCCCCCCCCCGGGCGAATTATACGAGCAGTACTTC.

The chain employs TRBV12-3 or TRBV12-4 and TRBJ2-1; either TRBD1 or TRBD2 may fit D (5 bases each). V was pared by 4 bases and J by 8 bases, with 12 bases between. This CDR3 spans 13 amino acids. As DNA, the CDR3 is TGTGCCAGCAGTTCCAAGACGGGGCATGAGCAGTTCTTC. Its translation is CASSSKTGHEQFF.

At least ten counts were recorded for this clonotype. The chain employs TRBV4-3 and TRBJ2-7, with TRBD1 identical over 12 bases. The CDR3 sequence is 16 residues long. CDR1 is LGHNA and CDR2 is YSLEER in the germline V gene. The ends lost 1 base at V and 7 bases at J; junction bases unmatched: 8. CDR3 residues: CASSQVLGQGAREQYF. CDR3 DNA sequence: TGCGCCAGCAGCCAAGTTTTGGGACAGGGGGCTCGTGAGCAGTACTTC.

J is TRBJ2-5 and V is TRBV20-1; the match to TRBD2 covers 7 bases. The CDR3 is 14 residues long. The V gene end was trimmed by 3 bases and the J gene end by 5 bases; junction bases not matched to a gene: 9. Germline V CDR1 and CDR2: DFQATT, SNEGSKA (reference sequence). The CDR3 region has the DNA TGCAGTGCTAGGCTACTAGCGTCCACGGAGACCCAGTACTTC. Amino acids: CSARLLASTETQYF.

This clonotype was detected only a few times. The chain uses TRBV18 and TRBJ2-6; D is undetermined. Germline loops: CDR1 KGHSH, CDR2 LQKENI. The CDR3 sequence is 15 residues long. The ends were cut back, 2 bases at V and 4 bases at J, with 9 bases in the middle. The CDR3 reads CASSPAIPGANVLTF. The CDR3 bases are TGTGCCAGCTCACCAGCGATACCGGGGGCCAACGTCCTGACTTTC.

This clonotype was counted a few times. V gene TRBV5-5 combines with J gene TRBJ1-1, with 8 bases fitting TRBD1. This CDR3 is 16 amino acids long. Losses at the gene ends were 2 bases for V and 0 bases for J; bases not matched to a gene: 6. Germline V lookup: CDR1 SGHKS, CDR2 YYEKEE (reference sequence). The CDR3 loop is CASSLTGTGMNTEAFF. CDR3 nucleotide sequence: TGTGCCAGCAGCTTAACTGGGACAGGCATGAACACTGAAGCTTTCTTT. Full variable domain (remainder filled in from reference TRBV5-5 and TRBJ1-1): DAGVTQSPTHLIKTRGQQVTLRCSPISGHKSVSWYQQVLGQGPQFIFQYYEKEERGRGNFPDRFSARQFPNYSSELNVNALLLGDSALYLCASSLTGTGMNTEAFFGQGTRLTVV.

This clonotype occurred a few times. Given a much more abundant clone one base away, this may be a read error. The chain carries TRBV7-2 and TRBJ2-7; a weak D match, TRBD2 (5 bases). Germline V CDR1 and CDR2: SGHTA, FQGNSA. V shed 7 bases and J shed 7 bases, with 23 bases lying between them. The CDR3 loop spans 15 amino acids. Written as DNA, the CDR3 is TGTGCCAGCACCCTCCGGGGTTTCCCCATTAATGAGCAGTACTTC. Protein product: CASTLRGFPINEQYF.

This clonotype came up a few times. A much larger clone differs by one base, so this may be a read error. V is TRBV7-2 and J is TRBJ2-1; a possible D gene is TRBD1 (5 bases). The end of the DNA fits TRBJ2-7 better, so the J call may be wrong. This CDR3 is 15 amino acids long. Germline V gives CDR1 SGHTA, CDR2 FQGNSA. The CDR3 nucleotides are TGTGCCAGCAGCGTCGGCAGGGCAGGTTACAATGAGCAGTACTTC. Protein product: CASSVGRAGYNEQYF.

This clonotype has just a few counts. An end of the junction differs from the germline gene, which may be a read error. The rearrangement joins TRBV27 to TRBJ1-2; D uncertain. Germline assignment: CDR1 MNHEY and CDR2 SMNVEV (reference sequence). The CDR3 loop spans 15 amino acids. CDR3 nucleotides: TGTACCAGCAGTCCAGAGATGCCCACCCTCTATGGCTACACCTTC. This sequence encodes CTSSPEMPTLYGYTF.

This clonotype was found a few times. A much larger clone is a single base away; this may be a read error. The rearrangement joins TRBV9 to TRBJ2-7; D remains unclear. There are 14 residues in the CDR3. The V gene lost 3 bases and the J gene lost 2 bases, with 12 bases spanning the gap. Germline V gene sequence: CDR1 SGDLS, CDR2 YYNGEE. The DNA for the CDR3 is TGTGCCAGCAGCGGAGATGTCAGCCCCTACGAGCAGTACTTC. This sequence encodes CASSGDVSPYEQYF.

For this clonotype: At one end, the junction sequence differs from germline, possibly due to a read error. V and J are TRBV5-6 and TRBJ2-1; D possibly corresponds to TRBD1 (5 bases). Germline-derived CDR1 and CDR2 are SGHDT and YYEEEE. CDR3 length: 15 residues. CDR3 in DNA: TGCGCCAGCAGCTTGGGCCCAGGGATCCACAATGAGCAGTTCTTC. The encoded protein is CASSLGPGIHNEQFF.